The 20 T cell receptor beta chains listed next were all sequenced from one sample in a study of CD8+ T cells in alopecia areata (dated by TCRdb to the late 2010s). This specimen's time point label, interpreted: around 24 weeks on oral tofacitinib. The treatment or condition label for this specimen denotes: oral pan-JAK inhibitor, 5-10 mg twice daily. The receptor library was made with the immunoSEQ multiplex PCR assay. To provide template for TCR sequencing, every sample had RNA extracted and reverse transcribed into cDNA. Imported from immuneACCESS, the table was reduced by TCRdb to in-frame sequences with V and J called. These copies leave out some clones; in studies compared against another copy, an unresolved V gene accounts for under half, and the cause of the remainder is not known. The sample data list 80,000 to 100,000 clones, and 40% to 50% of these were observed just once. Of the sample, roughly 18% falls within the top ten clones.

The starting material was CD8+ T cells sorted from blood, obtained at week 24, from a patient treated with tofacitinib. Every receptor here comes from a human donor with alopecia areata.

The V gene is TRBV2, the J gene TRBJ1-5; no reliable D call. Germline values: CDR1 SNHLY, CDR2 FYNNEI. V lost 3 bases, J lost 4 bases, and 16 bases lay in between. CDR3 length: 16 amino acids. The CDR3 coding sequence is TGTGCCAGCAGTGACATGGCCCGTGAAACGAATCAGCCCCAGCATTTT. Protein: CASSDMARETNQPQHF. Based on the CDR3 plus reference TRBV2 and TRBJ1-5, the full variable domain is EPEVTQTPSHQVTQMGQEVILRCVPISNHLYFYWYRQILGQKVEFLVSFYNNEISEKSEIFDDQFSVERPDGSNFTLKIRSTKLEDSAMYFCASSDMARETNQPQHFGDGTRLSIL.

The sample holds a few counts of this clone. This rearrangement joins TRBV29-1 to TRBJ1-1; tentatively, D is TRBD1 (5 bases). Germline V gene data show CDR1 as SQVTM and CDR2 as ANQGSEA. CDR3 size: 16 residues. Trimming shortened V by 5 bases and J by 1 base, and 20 bases separated the two germline ends. DNA for the CDR3: TGCAGCGTTCCACGAATCCTCAGGGATCAGAACACTGAAGCTTTCTTT. This encodes CSVPRILRDQNTEAFF.

The table lists this clone with a few counts. V gene TRBV29-1 combines with J gene TRBJ2-2; D is unclear. The V gene's germline CDR1 is SQVTM and CDR2 ANQGSEA. CDR3 length: 11 amino acids. The V gene lost 4 bases and the J gene lost 4 bases, with 4 bases spanning the gap. CDR3 amino acids: CSVGFTGELFF. Written as DNA, the CDR3 is TGCAGCGTTGGTTTCACCGGGGAGCTGTTTTTT.

This clone has more than one count but fewer than ten. Here the CDR3 reads CASSLRSGELYEQYF. The CDR3 DNA reads TGCGCCAGCAGCCTGAGGTCGGGAGAGTTATACGAGCAGTACTTC. The gene calls are TRBV4-1 and TRBJ2-7; possibly TRBD2 for D (6 bases). This CDR3 is built from 15 residues. CDR1 is MGHRA and CDR2 is YSYEKL in the germline V gene. V lost 4 bases and J 4 bases, leaving 17 bases between the germline ends.

This clone was counted a single time. V is TRBV11-2 and J is TRBJ2-2; 9 nucleotides match TRBD2. With 4 bases clipped from V and 7 bases from J, the junction kept 7 bases outside the gene matches. This CDR3 is 15 amino acids long. Germline lookup yields CDR1 SGHAT and CDR2 FQNNGV. Here the CDR3 reads CASSSIAGVGGELFF. CDR3 in DNA: TGTGCCAGCAGCTCCATAGCGGGAGTCGGCGGGGAGCTGTTTTTT.

This clone is a singleton in its sample. The chain links TRBV27 to TRBJ2-1, with 11 bases fitting TRBD2. V lost 4 bases to trimming and J lost 4 bases; unmatched junction nucleotides: 9. CDR1 is MNHEY and CDR2 is SMNVEV in the germline V gene (reference sequence). The CDR3 is 17 residues long. This CDR3 reads CASSSHRLAGTYNEQFF. In DNA, the CDR3 is TGTGCCAGCAGTTCACACAGACTAGCGGGAACGTACAATGAGCAGTTCTTC.

The genes are TRBV9 and TRBJ2-2, with D possibly matching TRBD2 (5 bases). CDR1 is SGDLS, CDR2 YYNGEE, per germline. This CDR3 is built from 16 residues. V lost 3 bases and J 0 bases, leaving 12 bases between the germline ends. The CDR3, as DNA: TGTGCCAGCAGCGCGACACTAGGTTCGAACACCGGGGAGCTGTTTTTT. Its protein is CASSATLGSNTGELFF.

The table lists this clone with a few counts. The chain uses TRBV6-5 and TRBJ2-7; D is perhaps TRBD1 (5 bases). Germline V CDR1 and CDR2: MNHEY, SVGAGI. Trimming left V 6 bases short and J 0 bases short, with 9 bases between. This CDR3 region has 13 residues. CDR3 loop: CASRQDNSYEQYF. CDR3 nucleotides: TGTGCCAGCAGGCAGGACAACTCCTACGAGCAGTACTTC.

This clone showed up just a few times. V and J are TRBV6-6 and TRBJ2-2; 9 bases agree with TRBD1. This CDR3 is 15 amino acids long. The V and J ends lost 8 bases and 4 bases, in that order; junction bases with no gene match: 8. Germline V gives CDR1 MNHNY, CDR2 SVGAGI (reference sequence). The CDR3: CASAIQGAGTGELFF. The CDR3 DNA is TGTGCCAGCGCCATACAGGGGGCTGGCACCGGGGAGCTGTTTTTT.

This clone has a handful of counts. The rearrangement uses TRBV7-9 and TRBJ2-7; 14 bases are a match to TRBD2. CDR3 length: 16 amino acids. CDR1 and CDR2 (germline): SEHNR, FQNEAQ (reference sequence). The ends lost 6 bases at V and 3 bases at J; junction bases unmatched: 7. The CDR3 region has the DNA TGTGCCAGCAGTCACCCGGGACTAGCGGGAGTCTACGAGCAGTACTTC. The encoded protein is CASSHPGLAGVYEQYF.

This chain connects TRBV14 to TRBJ2-4; 7 bases fit TRBD2. J lost 1 base, V lost 0 bases, and 3 bases had no gene match. This CDR3 is built from 16 residues. Germline CDR1 SGHDN, CDR2 FVKESK. This chain's CDR3 is CASSQETSRAKNIQYF. CDR3 DNA sequence: TGTGCCAGCAGCCAAGAGACTAGCAGGGCCAAAAACATTCAGTACTTC.

This chain connects TRBV7-8 to TRBJ2-7; D is possibly TRBD1 or TRBD2 (6 bases each). The CDR3 contains 13 residues. V was trimmed by 4 bases and J by 4 bases, leaving 11 bases between them. CDR1 and CDR2 from the germline V gene are SGHVS and FQNEAQ. CDR3 sequence reads: CASSSGDRYEQYF. Here the CDR3 DNA reads TGTGCCAGCAGCTCGGGAGACAGGTACGAGCAGTACTTC.

The V and J genes are TRBV4-1 and TRBJ1-5; D may be TRBD1 (6 bases). From germline, CDR1 is MGHRA and CDR2 YSYEKL. CDR3 length equals 17 residues. The ends were cut back, 0 bases at V and 1 base at J, with 13 bases in the middle. The CDR3 here is CASSQDFRGSSNQPQHF. The CDR3 bases are TGCGCCAGCAGCCAAGACTTCAGGGGTTCGAGCAATCAGCCCCAGCATTTT.

The V gene is TRBV7-9, the J gene TRBJ2-5; D possibly corresponds to TRBD1 (6 bases). V lost 6 bases, J lost 0 bases, and 17 bases lay in between. CDR3 length: 16 amino acids. CDR1 is SEHNR, CDR2 FQNEAQ, per germline (reference sequence). CDR3 coding DNA: TGTGCCAGCAGTTTCCGGACAGTCACGTACCAAGAGACCCAGTACTTC. Amino acid sequence: CASSFRTVTYQETQYF. The full variable domain, completed using reference TRBV7-9 and TRBJ2-5, is DTGVSQNPRHKITKRGQNVTFRCDPISEHNRLYWYRQTLGQGPEFLTYFQNEAQLEKSRLLSDRFSAERPKGSFSTLEIQRTEQGDSAMYLCASSFRTVTYQETQYFGPGTRLLVL.

The chain couples TRBV5-1 to TRBJ2-1; 11 positions agree with TRBD2. CDR1 and CDR2 from the germline V gene are SGHRS and YFSETQ. The CDR3 loop spans 15 amino acids. The J segment lost 8 bases and the V segment lost 6 bases, leaving 10 bases of the junction unmatched. The CDR3 DNA is TGCGCCAGCAACAATCCGGGACTAGCGGTCGATGAGCAGTTCTTC. Translating it yields CASNNPGLAVDEQFF.

This clone was detected once. CDR3 in DNA: TGTGCCAGCAGCTTCAGTAGCGGGGCCGCCTACGAGCAGTACTTC. This gives the protein CASSFSSGAAYEQYF. The V call is TRBV9, the J call TRBJ2-7; 8 bases agree with TRBD2. The germline gives CDR1 SGDLS, CDR2 YYNGEE. Trimming took 4 bases from V and 2 from J; bases not matched to a gene: 8. CDR3 size: 15 residues.

The chain carries TRBV27 and TRBJ1-2, with D hard to call. Looked up from germline, CDR1 is MNHEY and CDR2 is SMNVEV (reference sequence). The CDR3 covers 14 residues. V lost 3 bases, J lost 4 bases, and 12 bases lay in between. The CDR3 sequence is CASSLGSPIYGYTF. The CDR3 coding sequence is TGTGCCAGCAGTTTGGGCAGTCCAATCTATGGCTACACCTTC.

In its sample, this clone was seen once. This chain connects TRBV28 to TRBJ2-1; D is unresolved. The length of the CDR3 is 17 residues. V lost 1 base, J lost 1 base, and 14 bases lay in between. CDR1 and CDR2 (germline): MDHEN, SYDVKM. CDR3 sequence: CASSLLGNPASYNEQFF. CDR3 in DNA: TGTGCCAGCAGTTTATTAGGGAATCCCGCGTCCTACAATGAGCAGTTCTTC.

This clone was observed a few times. This sequence joins TRBV7-9 and TRBJ2-7, with D maybe TRBD2 (5 bases). CDR3 size: 14 residues. CDR1 and CDR2 from the germline V gene are SEHNR and FQNEAQ (reference sequence). Between the trimmed V and J ends, which lost 5 bases and 4 bases, there was a span of 15 bases. CDR3 region: CASSPRGRAYEQYF. The DNA of the CDR3 is TGTGCCAGCAGCCCCCGGGGAAGGGCGTACGAGCAGTACTTC.

The chain has TRBV6-5 and TRBJ2-5; D is ambiguous. From germline, CDR1 is MNHEY and CDR2 SVGAGI. V shed 8 bases and J shed 9 bases, with 7 bases lying between them. This CDR3 spans 9 amino acids. This CDR3 reads CASSMAQYF. In DNA, the CDR3 is TGTGCCAGCTCCATGGCCCAGTACTTC.